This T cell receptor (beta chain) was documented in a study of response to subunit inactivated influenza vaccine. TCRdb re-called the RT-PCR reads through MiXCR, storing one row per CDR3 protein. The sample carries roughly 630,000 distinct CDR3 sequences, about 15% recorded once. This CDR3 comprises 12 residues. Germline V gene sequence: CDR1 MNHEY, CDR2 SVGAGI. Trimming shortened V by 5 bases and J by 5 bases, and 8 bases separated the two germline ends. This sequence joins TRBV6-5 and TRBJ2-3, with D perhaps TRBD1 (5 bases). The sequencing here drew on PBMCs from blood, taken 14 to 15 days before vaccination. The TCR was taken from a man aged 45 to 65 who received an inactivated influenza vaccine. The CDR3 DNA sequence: TGTGCCAGCAGTGACACAGGAGATACGCAGTATTTT. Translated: CASSDTGDTQYF.